The T cell receptor beta chain under discussion was sequenced for a study of response to subunit inactivated influenza vaccine. Overall study results and limits: Researchers suggested that each seasonal influenza vaccination recruits few new T cells.

This CDR3 comprises 17 residues. Germline V gene data show CDR1 as DFQATT and CDR2 as SNEGSKA (reference sequence). After removal of 0 bases from V and 4 bases from J, the junction contained 8 bases not matched to a gene. Of note for this clonotype: The antigen remains unidentified.

TCRdb analysed the RT-PCR reads with MiXCR anew, one entry per CDR3 protein. Seen here are around 500,000 distinct CDR3 sequences, 9.5% to 12% observed once, and the top ten hold less than 15%. The sequenced sample was PBMCs from blood, obtained about 40 days after vaccination. The rearrangement links TRBV20-1 to TRBJ2-1; 11 bases map to TRBD2. The receptor comes from a man aged 45-65 years who received an inactivated influenza vaccine. The CDR3 DNA sequence: TGCAGTGCTAGAGATGACCTCGGGACTAGCGGTTACAATGAGCAGTTCTTC. Its protein product is CSARDDLGTSGYNEQFF.